This T cell receptor beta chain was captured in a study of blood T cell repertoires in COVID-19. Study at large: In each case, the material was cDNA or gDNA derived from T cells, B-cell-depleted T cells, or PBMCs.

The V gene's germline CDR1 is SGHRS and CDR2 YFSETQ. V dropped 4 bases and J dropped 2 bases, with 16 bases sitting between them. The CDR3 consists of 16 residues. How the authors handled the data: Amplification of reference gene primers was used by the study to estimate nucleated cell counts. Clones were sequenced by immunoSEQ multiplex PCR, and TCRdb holds only the in-frame ones, with some missing. The V and J calls and clone size are taken from that table; D and trimming were inferred from the DNA. Of approximately 170,000 clones in the sample, under 85% were seen once. The TCR sequence derives from a man at least 80 years old with COVID-19, enrolled during active disease. Sequenced material: peripheral blood. The gene calls are TRBV5-1 and TRBJ1-3, with D possibly being TRBD1 (5 bases). The CDR3 spells CASSLGHATTGNTIYF. The CDR3, as DNA: TGCGCCAGCAGCCTAGGACACGCGACGACTGGAAACACCATATATTTT.